The 9 T cell receptor beta chains below come from one sample, sequenced in a study of shared clonotypes between healthy human individuals. Naive CD8 cells comprised CD45RO-negative, CCR7-positively selected cells, excluding terminally differentiated effector memory CD45RA+ cells. Sequencing was performed with immunoSEQ multiplex PCR; in TCRdb, only in-frame clones are kept and a portion is missing. The sample records approximately 720,000 clones, about 91% being singletons. Sequencing was carried out using naive CD8+ T cells sorted from blood. These receptors were taken from a man aged 30 to 39 in good health.

This clone was observed a handful of times. This chain links TRBV5-1 with TRBJ2-2; TRBD1 aligns across 9 bases. Germline V gene lookup returns CDR1 SGHRS and CDR2 YFSETQ. The CDR3 covers 15 residues. The ends lost 4 bases at V and 3 bases at J; junction bases unmatched: 4. The CDR3: CASSPWTGDTGELFF. The CDR3 DNA follows: TGCGCCAGCAGCCCCTGGACAGGGGACACCGGGGAGCTGTTTTTT.

The CDR3 is CATSRTSYNEQFF. CDR3 coding DNA: TGTGCCACCAGCCGAACATCCTACAATGAGCAGTTCTTC. V usage is TRBV15 and J usage is TRBJ2-1; no firm D call. The CDR3 loop spans 13 amino acids. V lost 5 bases and J lost 1, with 6 bases in between. Looked up from germline, CDR1 is LNHNV and CDR2 is YYDKDF (reference sequence).

The chain uses TRBV13 and TRBJ2-1; TRBD1 aligns across 11 bases. Trimming at V came to 4 bases and at J to 4 bases, leaving 3 bases not matched to a gene. Germline V gene data show CDR1 as PRHDT and CDR2 as FYEKMQ (reference sequence). CDR3 length: 15 residues. The CDR3 here is CASSWGQGGYNEQFF. The CDR3 DNA reads TGTGCCAGCAGCTGGGGACAGGGGGGGTACAATGAGCAGTTCTTC.

This rearrangement joins TRBV7-2 to TRBJ1-2, with a weak D call TRBD1 (5 bases). The CDR3 extends over 16 amino acids. The germline gives CDR1 SGHTA, CDR2 FQGNSA. The V gene lost 4 bases and the J gene lost 0 bases, with 15 bases spanning the gap. The CDR3 nucleotides read TGTGCCAGCAGCTCCGCGGGGGATTTGCCTAACTATGGCTACACCTTC. It encodes CASSSAGDLPNYGYTF.

The chain joins TRBV21-1 to TRBJ1-1. TRBV21-1 is assigned pseudogene status. The CDR3 extends over 12 amino acids. CDR3 bases: TGTGCCAGCAGCACCCTGAGAACTGAAGCTTTCTTT. Its translation is CASSTLRTEAFF.

This clone is a singleton in its sample. This chain joins TRBV11-2 and TRBJ2-3; D is ambiguous. The CDR3 is 15 residues long. The germline gives CDR1 SGHAT, CDR2 FQNNGV. Trimming cost V 1 base and J 4 bases, with 12 bases left between them. The CDR3: CASSLGIVSPDTQYF. The CDR3 bases are TGTGCCAGCAGCTTAGGTATAGTCAGCCCAGATACGCAGTATTTT.

The V gene is TRBV19, the J gene TRBJ1-4, with a weak D call TRBD1 (6 bases). The CDR3 extends over 16 amino acids. The V gene's germline CDR1 is LNHDA and CDR2 SQIVND (reference sequence). V lost 3 bases, J lost 8 bases, and 19 bases lay in between. This CDR3 reads CASSMRQGRNLEKLFF. CDR3 DNA: TGTGCCAGTAGTATGAGGCAGGGGCGCAACTTGGAAAAACTGTTTTTT.

The V gene is TRBV5-6, the J gene TRBJ2-1; 9 bases are a match to TRBD1. This CDR3 contains 16 residues. The germline gives CDR1 SGHDT, CDR2 YYEEEE. V lost 3 bases and J lost 6; bases outside the gene matches: 10. CDR3 residues: CASSYLTGGPINEQFF. CDR3 nucleotide sequence: TGTGCCAGCAGCTACCTCACAGGGGGCCCAATCAATGAGCAGTTCTTC. The variable domain in full, completed from reference TRBV5-6 and TRBJ2-1, reads DAGVTQSPTHLIKTRGQQVTLRCSPKSGHDTVSWYQQALGQGPQFIFQYYEEEERQRGNFPDRFSGHQFPNYSSELNVNALLLGDSALYLCASSYLTGGPINEQFFGPGTRLTVL.

This sequence joins TRBV2 and TRBJ2-1; the D is unclear. Trimming took off 4 bases at V and 7 bases at J, with 5 bases between the two ends. The CDR3 runs to 11 residues. Per the germline V gene, CDR1 is SNHLY and CDR2 is FYNNEI. The CDR3 here is CASSGKNEQFF. In DNA, the CDR3 is TGTGCCAGCAGTGGCAAAAATGAGCAGTTCTTC. The variable domain in full, with the rest retrieved from reference TRBV2 and TRBJ2-1, is EPEVTQTPSHQVTQMGQEVILRCVPISNHLYFYWYRQILGQKVEFLVSFYNNEISEKSEIFDDQFSVERPDGSNFTLKIRSTKLEDSAMYFCASSGKNEQFFGPGTRLTVL.